This entry lists 16 T cell receptor beta chains sequenced from one sample in a study of blood T cell repertoires in COVID-19. Data came from immunoSEQ multiplex PCR; TCRdb stores just in-frame clones and leaves some out. The profile shows under 300,000 clones, roughly 84% of them singletons. The source material was peripheral blood. The receptors were gathered from a man aged 40-50 years who had recovered from COVID-19.

The chain recombines TRBV4-3 with TRBJ2-1, with a possible D match to TRBD2 (7 bases). CDR1 and CDR2 from the germline V gene are LGHNA and YSLEER. V lost 0 bases and J 4 bases, leaving 13 bases between the germline ends. The CDR3 contains 16 residues. The CDR3 nucleotides read TGCGCCAGCAGCCAAGAAGTGAGGGGGGGTTACAATGAGCAGTTCTTC. Translating it yields CASSQEVRGGYNEQFF.

V and J are TRBV29-1 and TRBJ2-7; 12 bases match TRBD2. The CDR3 runs to 16 residues. The V gene end was trimmed by 0 bases and the J gene end by 5 bases; junction bases not matched to a gene: 8. CDR1 is SQVTM and CDR2 is ANQGSEA in the germline V gene. In nucleotides, the CDR3 is TGCAGCGTTGAAGATCTTTCTAGCGGGAGGGCTGACGAGCAGTACTTC. Amino acid sequence: CSVEDLSSGRADEQYF.

This clone was seen just once. The rearrangement links TRBV11-2 to TRBJ2-3, with TRBD1 matching 10 bases. J was trimmed by 4 bases and V by 3 bases; bases with no gene match: 4. The germline V gene encodes CDR1 SGHAT and CDR2 FQNNGV. The CDR3 has 15 residues. CDR3 loop: CASSFDRGRSDTQYF. The CDR3 bases are TGTGCCAGCAGCTTTGACAGGGGGCGGTCAGATACGCAGTATTTT.

About this clone: Other DNA sequences in this specimen translate into the identical CDR3. The gene calls are TRBV5-6 and TRBJ2-6, with no clear D. CDR1 and CDR2 from the germline V gene are SGHDT and YYEEEE. The CDR3 has 15 residues. Deletions cut 0 bases from V and 0 bases from J, with 4 bases between. The CDR3 DNA is TGTGCCAGCAGCTTGGGAGTCTCTGGGGCCAACGTCCTGACTTTC. As protein: CASSLGVSGANVLTF.

This chain joins TRBV4-1 and TRBJ2-5; D is perhaps TRBD2 (6 bases). CDR3 length: 17 residues. Germline loops: CDR1 MGHRA, CDR2 YSYEKL. The ends were cut back, 0 bases at V and 3 bases at J, with 17 bases in the middle. CDR3 nucleotide sequence: TGCGCCAGCAGCCAAGATCGCGACGGGAGAGTGGAAGAGACCCAGTACTTC. It yields the protein CASSQDRDGRVEETQYF.

The table lists this clone with a few counts. V is TRBV5-6 and J is TRBJ2-5, with 12 bases that match TRBD2. Germline-derived CDR1 and CDR2 are SGHDT and YYEEEE. This CDR3 comprises 15 residues. V dropped 3 bases and J dropped 5; count of bases not matched to a gene: 5. CDR3 residues: CASSSSSGRGETQYF. The CDR3 DNA follows: TGTGCCAGCAGCTCCTCTAGCGGGAGGGGGGAGACCCAGTACTTC.

This chain links TRBV3-1 (or the pseudogene TRBV3-2) with TRBJ2-5; 7 nucleotides line up with TRBD1. J lost 5 bases, V lost 0 bases, and 3 bases had no gene match. The CDR3 totals 14 residues. CDR1 is LGHDT and CDR2 is YNNKEL in the germline V gene (reference sequence). CDR3 sequence: CASSQDYRGETQYF. The CDR3 DNA follows: TGTGCCAGCAGCCAAGATTACAGGGGCGAGACCCAGTACTTC.

The chain uses TRBV7-2 and TRBJ1-3; D is undetermined. V was pared by 0 bases and J by 3 bases, with 9 bases between. The CDR3 sequence is 15 residues long. CDR1 and CDR2 from the germline V gene are SGHTA and FQGNSA. The CDR3 region has the DNA TGTGCCAGCAGCTTAGCCAGCCGGGTTGGAAACACCATATATTTT. Translated: CASSLASRVGNTIYF.

This clone has just a few counts. J is TRBJ2-3 and V is TRBV5-1; D not certain. The germline V gene encodes CDR1 SGHRS and CDR2 YFSETQ. V lost 0 bases to trimming and J lost 2 bases, with 7 bases between them. The CDR3 totals 14 residues. CDR3 nucleotide sequence: TGCGCCAGCAGCTTGGGACTCATCACAGATACGCAGTATTTT. Amino acids: CASSLGLITDTQYF.

The V call is TRBV2, the J call TRBJ2-5; D call uncertain. V was pared by 5 bases and J by 5 bases, with 6 bases between. The CDR3 length is 11 residues. From germline, CDR1 is SNHLY and CDR2 FYNNEI. CDR3 loop: CASSPLETQYF. CDR3 DNA: TGTGCCAGCAGTCCATTGGAGACCCAGTACTTC.

The gene calls are TRBV5-1 and TRBJ2-7, with TRBD1 matching 10 bases. Unmatched junction bases numbered 8, after V lost 0 bases and J lost 5 bases. Germline V gene lookup returns CDR1 SGHRS and CDR2 YFSETQ. The CDR3 runs to 16 residues. CDR3 loop: CASSLAATGGHDEQYF. CDR3 in DNA: TGCGCCAGCAGCTTGGCCGCGACAGGGGGCCACGACGAGCAGTACTTC.

This chain uses TRBV5-5 with TRBJ2-1, with TRBD2 matching over 10 bases. V dropped 2 bases and J dropped 0; count of bases not matched to a gene: 11. The germline CDR1 and CDR2 sequences are SGHKS and YYEKEE (reference sequence). This CDR3 is 19 amino acids long. CDR3 coding DNA: TGTGCCAGCAGCTTCTCTGGTAGCGGGGGGTCCAGCTCCTACAATGAGCAGTTCTTC. It yields the protein CASSFSGSGGSSSYNEQFF.

This chain connects TRBV9 to TRBJ1-4; D unclear. V was trimmed by 1 base and J by 5 bases, leaving 9 bases between them. CDR1 and CDR2 from the germline V gene are SGDLS and YYNGEE. CDR3 length: 14 residues. The CDR3 is CASSVSQLNEKLFF. In DNA, the CDR3 is TGTGCCAGCAGCGTATCACAGTTAAATGAAAAACTGTTTTTT.

The J gene is TRBJ1-1, the V gene TRBV5-5, with a tentative D call TRBD1 (6 bases). V was trimmed by 4 bases and J by 1 base, leaving 8 bases between them. Germline V gene sequence: CDR1 SGHKS, CDR2 YYEKEE (reference sequence). The CDR3 sequence is 13 residues long. The CDR3 sequence: CASSEQGNTEAFF. The CDR3 DNA reads TGTGCCAGCAGCGAACAGGGGAACACTGAAGCTTTCTTT.

This sequence joins TRBV10-3 and TRBJ1-2; a possible D gene is TRBD1 (6 bases). This CDR3 has 14 residues. Trimming took off 2 bases at V and 1 base at J, with 8 bases between the two ends. Germline V CDR1 and CDR2: ENHRY, SYGVKD. This chain's CDR3 is CAISEMDSNYGYTF. In nucleotides, the CDR3 is TGTGCCATCAGTGAGATGGACAGTAACTATGGCTACACCTTC.

CDR3 nucleotides: TGTGCCAGCAGCCGATTTGGAGAGCAGGGGATCTCCTACGAGCAGTACTTC. The encoded protein is CASSRFGEQGISYEQYF. The genes are TRBV11-3 and TRBJ2-7; D is possibly TRBD1 (6 bases). The CDR3 has 17 residues. Germline lookup yields CDR1 SGHNT and CDR2 YENEEA. V lost 5 bases, J lost 0 bases, and 20 bases lay in between.